The rows below give T cell receptor beta chains drawn from one sample of a study of PD-1 blockade in mismatch repair-deficient tumors. Data came from immunoSEQ multiplex PCR; TCRdb stores just in-frame clones and leaves some out. The table shows just under 65,000 clones, with approximately 89% occurring only once. This sample comprised peripheral blood, obtained 52 weeks after starting pembrolizumab. These receptors were collected from an adult with mismatch repair-deficient cancer. Both conserved end residues are part of each CDR3. D genes are given only for firm matches. For some rows the clone size is stated as once, few or many, or as a class when expanded; others skip it.

TRBJ2-7 16 TRBV21-1 NA NA TGTGCCAGCAGCCGTCCGACTAGCGGGAGTCCCAACGAGCAGTACTTC CASSRPTSGSPNEQYF
TRBJ2-1 14 TRBV7-6 TRBD1 NA TGTGCCAGCAGCTCGGGACAGGGATTGAATGAGCAGTTCTTC CASSSGQGLNEQFF
TRBJ1-4 14 TRBV7-9 TRBD1 NA TGTGCCAGCAGCCAGACAGGGGAGGGTGAAAAACTGTTTTTT CASSQTGEGEKLFF
TRBJ2-1 18 TRBV5-1 TRBD2 NA TGCGCCAGCAGCCCGGAAAAAGCGGGAGGGCCCTCCTACAATGAGCAGTTCTTC CASSPEKAGGPSYNEQFF
TRBJ2-7 12 TRBV2 NA NA TGTGCCAGTCGAGAAAATGACCCAATTCTGGCTTTC CASRENDPILAF
TRBJ2-7 14 TRBV9 NA few TGTGCCAGCAGCCCGGCCGGATTCCCCTACGAGCAGTACTTC CASSPAGFPYEQYF
TRBJ2-1 14 TRBV9 TRBD2 NA TGTGCCAGCAGCGAATCGGGACTAGCGGGGGAGCAGTTCTTC CASSESGLAGEQFF
TRBJ2-1 15 TRBV11-2 TRBD2 NA TGTGCCAGCAGCTCAGGGACTAGCGGAGTCAATGAGCAGTTCTTC CASSSGTSGVNEQFF
TRBJ1-1 16 TRBV4-1 NA NA TGCGCCAGCAGCCAAGATAGAGGGCAGATGAACACTGAAGCTTTCTTT CASSQDRGQMNTEAFF
TRBJ1-5 15 TRBV6-6 NA once TGTGCCAGCAGTTACGATCACAGGGACCATCAGCCCCAGCATTTT CASSYDHRDHQPQHF
TRBJ2-1 16 TRBV7-2 NA once TGTGCCAGCACCCCTCCGGCCGAAAGCTCCTACAATGAGCAGTTCTTC CASTPPAESSYNEQFF
TRBJ2-3 14 TRBV5-1 NA NA TGCGCCAGCAGCTTGGGCAGGCCCACAGATACGCAGTATTTT CASSLGRPTDTQYF
TRBJ1-2 15 TRBV29-1 NA NA TGCAGCGTTGAAGATCTTACCGCTGGCACGTATGGCTACACCTTC CSVEDLTAGTYGYTF
TRBJ1-3 15 TRBV5-1 NA NA TGCGCCAGCAGCCCGGAGGGGTCTACTGGAAACACCATATATTTT CASSPEGSTGNTIYF
TRBJ2-1 16 TRBV11-2 TRBD2 NA TGTGCCAGCAGCTTAGAACTAGCGGGAGCTTACAATGAGCAGTTCTTC CASSLELAGAYNEQFF
TRBJ2-1 14 TRBV27 NA NA TGTGCCAGCAGTGCTTGGGGGCACGACAATGAGCAGTTCTTC CASSAWGHDNEQFF
TRBJ2-2 14 TRBV6-5 NA NA TGTGCCAGCAGTGCCGACCTTTGGGCCGGGGAGCTGTTTTTT CASSADLWAGELFF
TRBJ2-7 17 TRBV4-1 NA once TGCGCCAGCAGCCAAGTGGTCGCCGGACAAAGCTCCTACGAGCAGTACTTC CASSQVVAGQSSYEQYF
TRBJ1-1 14 TRBV4-3 TRBD1 NA TGCGCCAGCAGCCAAACCGCAGGGGGCACTGAAGCTTTCTTT CASSQTAGGTEAFF
TRBJ2-7 14 TRBV11-2 NA NA TGTGCCAGCAGCTTTACTAGCACGGGCTACGAGCAGTACTTC CASSFTSTGYEQYF
TRBJ1-1 12 TRBV27 TRBD1 NA TGTGCCAGCAGCCCAGGGGGCACTGAAGCTTTCTTT CASSPGGTEAFF
TRBJ2-5 14 TRBV11-2 NA NA TGTGCCAGCAGCTCGGAGGGGGCGCGGGAGACCCAGTACTTC CASSSEGARETQYF
TRBJ2-7 15 TRBV19 TRBD1 NA TGTGCCAGTAGTATATCACAGGGGCCACCCTACGAGCAGTACTTC CASSISQGPPYEQYF
TRBJ2-3 12 TRBV9 NA NA TGTGCCAGCAGCGCGATCACAGATACGCAGTATTTT CASSAITDTQYF
TRBJ1-1 14 TRBV6-1 NA NA TGTGCCAGCAGTGTAGGAGGGGCAGAGACTGAAGCTTTCTTT CASSVGGAETEAFF
TRBJ1-3 18 TRBV11-3 NA NA TGTGCCAGCAGCCCGGGGGTTTGGGGCACAGGATATCGAAACACCATATATTTT CASSPGVWGTGYRNTIYF
TRBJ2-7 14 TRBV14 TRBD1 NA TGTGCCAGCAGCCGGGGACAGGGGCCCTACGAGCAGTACTTC CASSRGQGPYEQYF
TRBJ2-1 16 TRBV5-4 NA once TGTGCCAGCAGCCTGGGAGGACTCAGCTCCTACAATGAGCAGTTCTTC CASSLGGLSSYNEQFF
TRBJ2-5 12 TRBV11-2 NA NA TGTGCCAGCAGCCACTCGCAAGAGACCCAGTACTTC CASSHSQETQYF
TRBJ1-1 13 TRBV9 NA once TGTGCCAGCAGCGTAGCTTACGGGGGCGAAGCTTTCTTT CASSVAYGGEAFF
TRBJ2-1 15 TRBV18 NA NA TGTGCCAGCTCACCAAACAGGTACGACTACAATGAGCAGTTCTTC CASSPNRYDYNEQFF
TRBJ2-7 14 TRBV4-2 NA few TGTGCCAGCAGCTCCTGGGGTATATCGGACGAGCAGTACTTC CASSSWGISDEQYF
TRBJ2-5 13 TRBV19 TRBD1 NA TGTGCCAGTAGTATAACAGGGGCAGAGACCCAGTACTTC CASSITGAETQYF
TRBJ2-3 15 TRBV19 NA NA TGTGCCAGTAGTATAATGGTAGCAGAGACAGATACGCAGTATTTT CASSIMVAETDTQYF
TRBJ1-2 17 TRBV5-4 NA NA TGTGCCAGCAGCCGGGATGATGGGACGCTTGCCAACTATGGCTACACCTTC CASSRDDGTLANYGYTF
TRBJ1-5 13 TRBV19 NA NA TGTGCCAGTAGGGGGGGCCTTTATCAGCCCCAGCATTTT CASRGGLYQPQHF
TRBJ2-6 18 TRBV7-9 TRBD1 once TGTGCCAGCAGCTCCGGGACAGGGAGAAGCTCTGGGGCCAACGTCCTGACTTTC CASSSGTGRSSGANVLTF
TRBJ2-7 11 TRBV6-6 NA few TGTGCCAGCGGAGCTGGCTACGAGCAGTACTTC CASGAGYEQYF
TRBJ2-2 16 TRBV13 NA NA TGTGCCAGCAGCTTAGTCGGGTTAACGAACACCGGGGAGCTGTTTTTT CASSLVGLTNTGELFF
TRBJ2-1 17 TRBV27 TRBD2 once TGTGCCAGCAGAGAAACTGGCAAGCCTAGCGGTTACAATGAGCAGTTCTTC CASRETGKPSGYNEQFF
TRBJ2-7 12 TRBV27 NA few TGTGCCAGCAGTTTCGGAGGGGTTGAGCAGTACTTC CASSFGGVEQYF
TRBJ2-5 16 TRBV7-2 NA NA TGTGCCAGCAGCTTAATGGTTACGGGACTCCAAGAGACCCAGTACTTC CASSLMVTGLQETQYF
TRBJ2-7 14 TRBV6-1 NA NA TGTGCCAGCAGTGAAGTCCGGAGCTCCTACGAGCAGTACTTC CASSEVRSSYEQYF
TRBJ1-2 13 TRBV28 NA once TGTGCCAGCAGTTCCACAGGGATCTATGGCTACACCTTC CASSSTGIYGYTF
TRBJ1-5 15 TRBV19 TRBD1 NA TGTGCCAGTAGTATAGTGGACAGGGTCAATCAGCCCCAGCATTTT CASSIVDRVNQPQHF
TRBJ2-3 14 TRBV2 TRBD1 NA TGTGCCAGCAGAACAGGGGTCCGCACAGATACGCAGTATTTT CASRTGVRTDTQYF
TRBJ1-1 14 TRBV18 TRBD1 NA TGTGCCAGCTCACCACAGGGGGCAACCACTGAAGCTTTCTTT CASSPQGATTEAFF
TRBJ2-7 16 TRBV13 NA NA TGTGCCAGCAGCTTCGGGCGGAATAGCGTAACCTACGAGCAGTACTTC CASSFGRNSVTYEQYF
TRBJ2-7 15 TRBV28 TRBD1 NA TGTGCCAGCAGTGCCCGGGACAGGGACCGCTACGAGCAGTACTTC CASSARDRDRYEQYF
TRBJ2-7 15 TRBV9 NA NA TGTGCCAGCAGCGAAGGAAGTGACTACAAATACGAGCAGTACTTC CASSEGSDYKYEQYF
TRBJ2-7 14 TRBV29-1 TRBD1 NA TGCAGCGTTGTTGGGCAGGGGGTTTCCTACGAGCAGTACTTC CSVVGQGVSYEQYF